What follows is one T cell receptor (beta chain) and its context. CDR1 LNHDA and CDR2 SQIVND come from the germline V gene (reference sequence). The CDR3 runs 13 residues. Between the trimmed V and J ends, which lost 8 bases and 4 bases, there was a span of 15 bases. The assay was immunoSEQ multiplex PCR, and TCRdb's table has in-frame clones only and misses some. Of roughly 20,000 clones in the sample, approximately 90% were seen once. This sample is part of a study of blood T cell repertoires in COVID-19. This TCR derives from a human donor with active COVID-19. The donor label of this sample is uncertain. The source material was peripheral blood. The rearrangement joins TRBV19 to TRBJ2-7, with a possible D match to TRBD2 (6 bases). CDR3 region: CASSGRRGYEQYF. CDR3 DNA sequence: TGTGCCAGTTCCGGCAGGCGGGGTTACGAGCAGTACTTC. The variable domain in full, with the rest retrieved from reference TRBV19 and TRBJ2-7, is DGGITQSPKYLFRKEGQNVTLSCEQNLNHDAMYWYRQDPGQGLRLIYYSQIVNDFQKGDIAEGYSVSREKKESFPLTVTSAQKNPTAFYLCASSGRRGYEQYFGPGTRLTVT.